The 19 T cell receptor beta chains below were found in one sample sequenced in a study of T cells in Graves' hyperthyroidism and ophthalmopathy. There were TCR beta CDR3 regions amplified from RNA transcripts. The primer set for the first-round RT-PCR of the TCR CDR3 was HTBI. Via MiXCR, TCRdb re-called the multiplex PCR reads, giving one row per CDR3 protein. The sample lists around 600,000 distinct CDR3 sequences, approximately 15% occurring once. Sample: blood. These receptors were obtained from a woman between 50 and 59 years old with Graves' ophthalmopathy.

Note on this clonotype: One end of the junction does not line up with germline, which may come from a read error. The chain recombines TRBV4-3 with TRBJ2-4; no reliable D call. The germline V gene encodes CDR1 LGHNA and CDR2 YSLEER. The length of the CDR3 is 17 residues. CDR3 bases: TGCGCCGGCAGCCACGCTGCTAAGTGGCTGGACAAAAACATTCAGTACTTC. Amino acid sequence: CAGSHAAKWLDKNIQYF.

This clonotype was detected once. CDR3 loop: CASSSLAGATDTQYF. Written as DNA, the CDR3 is TGTGCCAGCAGCTCACTAGCGGGAGCCACAGATACGCAGTATTTT. The V call is TRBV7-9, the J call TRBJ2-3; TRBD2 aligns across 11 bases. The V and J ends lost 4 bases and 2 bases, in that order; junction bases with no gene match: 2. The CDR3 runs 15 residues. Germline CDR1 and CDR2: SEHNR and FQNEAQ (reference sequence).

Only a few counts were recorded for this clonotype. The chain joins TRBV5-6 to TRBJ1-5; 7 nucleotides agree with TRBD1. V lost 2 bases, J lost 2 bases, and 7 bases stayed unmatched. This CDR3 has 16 residues. In germline, CDR1 is SGHDT, CDR2 YYEEEE. CDR3: CASSFRDSRGNQPQHF. The CDR3 DNA is TGTGCCAGCAGCTTCAGGGACAGTAGGGGCAATCAGCCCCAGCATTTT.

V usage is TRBV12-5 and J usage is TRBJ2-5; TRBD1 or TRBD2 may be the D gene (6 bases each). V was pared by 8 bases and J by 5 bases, with 21 bases between. CDR3 length: 15 residues. The germline V gene has CDR1 LGHNT and CDR2 FRNRAP. The CDR3 DNA reads TGTGCTAGTCAGACAGGAGGGCCTCGGTGGGAGACCCAGTACTTC. Protein: CASQTGGPRWETQYF.

The CDR3 is CASSPGQGLHEQYF. The CDR3 region has the DNA TGTGCCAGCAGTCCTGGACAGGGCCTCCACGAGCAGTACTTC. This chain uses TRBV2 with TRBJ2-7, with 8 bases aligning to TRBD1. This CDR3 spans 14 amino acids. CDR1 is SNHLY, CDR2 FYNNEI, per germline. V lost 5 bases to trimming and J lost 5 bases; unmatched junction nucleotides: 8. The full variable domain, rest sourced from reference TRBV2 and TRBJ2-7, is EPEVTQTPSHQVTQMGQEVILRCVPISNHLYFYWYRQILGQKVEFLVSFYNNEISEKSEIFDDQFSVERPDGSNFTLKIRSTKLEDSAMYFCASSPGQGLHEQYFGPGTRLTVT.

At least ten counts were recorded for this clonotype. The chain combines TRBV19 with TRBJ1-1; no definite D call. V was cut by 6 bases and J by 1 base, with 21 bases left in between. Germline loops: CDR1 LNHDA, CDR2 SQIVND (reference sequence). This CDR3 comprises 17 residues. Here the CDR3 DNA reads TGTGCCAGTAGCGGTCGTAGGACCTTTGGTACGAACACTGAAGCTTTCTTT. Its protein is CASSGRRTFGTNTEAFF.

This clonotype has at least ten counts. DNA for the CDR3: TGTGCCACTGCGGGACACCAAAATCAGCCCCAGCATTTT. Protein sequence: CATAGHQNQPQHF. J is TRBJ1-5 and V is TRBV28; D possibly corresponds to TRBD1 (6 bases). V shed 10 bases and J shed 4 bases, with 14 bases lying between them. The CDR3 length is 13 residues. In germline, CDR1 is MDHEN, CDR2 SYDVKM.

Note on this clonotype: Relative to the germline gene, one junction end is altered; a read error may explain this. CDR3 sequence: CVSSLGQGGEQYF. The CDR3 DNA sequence: TGTGTCAGCAGTTTGGGACAGGGCGGCGAGCAGTACTTC. This sequence joins TRBV12-3 or TRBV12-4 and TRBJ2-7; 9 bases fit TRBD1. The CDR3 consists of 13 residues.

In this sample, this clonotype turned up many times. The chain is built from TRBV5-1 and TRBJ2-5; 7 bases fit TRBD2. Trimming took 3 bases from V and 3 from J; bases not matched to a gene: 11. This CDR3 spans 16 amino acids. The germline V gene encodes CDR1 SGHRS and CDR2 YFSETQ. The CDR3 nucleotides are TGCGCCAGCAGCTGGGCGCGAGCGGGACCCGAAGAGACCCAGTACTTC. Protein: CASSWARAGPEETQYF.

This clonotype came up many times. The CDR3 coding sequence is TGCGCCAGCAGCCAAACAGCGAGCTCCTACGAGCAGTACTTC. Translation: CASSQTASSYEQYF. This chain uses TRBV5-1 with TRBJ2-7; unclear D gene. Deletions cut 4 bases from V and 0 bases from J, with 11 bases between. Looked up from germline, CDR1 is SGHRS and CDR2 is YFSETQ. This CDR3 spans 14 amino acids.

This clonotype was seen more than once but under ten times. The J gene is TRBJ2-2, the V gene TRBV28; 7 nucleotides agree with TRBD2. Trimming at V came to 1 base and at J to 5 bases, leaving 13 bases not matched to a gene. The CDR3 runs 18 residues. The germline gives CDR1 MDHEN, CDR2 SYDVKM. CDR3 sequence: CASSLLVWRERGTGELFF. DNA for the CDR3: TGTGCCAGCAGTTTATTGGTCTGGCGGGAGCGGGGAACCGGGGAGCTGTTTTTT.

About this clonotype: This may arise from a read error, as a much more abundant clone is one base away. This chain joins TRBV28 and TRBJ2-2; D is perhaps TRBD1 or TRBD2 (6 bases each). CDR1 is MDHEN, CDR2 SYDVKM, per germline. The CDR3 runs to 14 residues. The CDR3 region is CASSLGTLAREPFF. DNA for the CDR3: TGTGCCAGCAGTTTAGGGACATTGGCCCGGGAGCCGTTTTTT.

This clonotype was counted only a few times. V gene TRBV28 combines with J gene TRBJ1-2; 12 nucleotides match TRBD1. The V segment lost 5 bases and the J segment 8 bases; nucleotides outside the gene matches: 12. CDR1 MDHEN and CDR2 SYDVKM come from the germline V gene. CDR3 size: 16 residues. CDR3 DNA sequence: TGTGCCAGCAGTGCCCCGGGACAGGGGGCTAAAAACGGCTACACCTTC. This encodes CASSAPGQGAKNGYTF.

This clonotype has a count of ten or more. The chain links TRBV29-1 to TRBJ1-1; 10 bases match TRBD1. The germline CDR1 and CDR2 sequences are SQVTM and ANQGSEA. The CDR3 sequence is 15 residues long. The junction had 14 bases not matched to a gene; V was cut back by 6 bases and J by 7 bases. CDR3 DNA: TGCAGCGTCACCGGGACAGGGGAGTTTGGTAATGAAGCTTTCTTT. Translation: CSVTGTGEFGNEAFF.

This clonotype was seen repeatedly, ten times or more. The chain employs TRBV10-3 and TRBJ2-7, with D tentatively TRBD2 (6 bases). Trimming took 1 base from V and 2 from J, leaving 9 bases between them. The CDR3 length is 14 residues. The germline V gene has CDR1 ENHRY and CDR2 SYGVKD. The CDR3 nucleotides read TGTGCCATCAGTGAGTTTAGCGGAGCCTACGAGCAGTACTTC. This codes for CAISEFSGAYEQYF.

The CDR3 sequence: CASSWGPTYEQYF. The CDR3 DNA reads TGTGCCAGCAGCTGGGGACCCACCTACGAGCAGTACTTC. This chain connects TRBV5-8 to TRBJ2-7, with D perhaps TRBD1 or TRBD2 (5 bases each). CDR1 is SGHTS and CDR2 is YDEGEE in the germline V gene. This CDR3 has 13 amino acids. The germline V and J ends were trimmed by 3 bases and 2 bases, with 9 bases remaining between them.

This clonotype has just a few counts. The rearrangement uses TRBV4-1 and TRBJ2-7; D is unresolved. The V and J ends lost 2 bases and 0 bases respectively, with 11 bases between them. CDR1 and CDR2 from the germline V gene are MGHRA and YSYEKL. The CDR3 totals 15 residues. Here the CDR3 reads CASSQLQASSYEQYF. DNA of the CDR3: TGCGCCAGCAGCCAACTGCAAGCTAGCTCCTACGAGCAGTACTTC.

In this sample, this clonotype turned up many times. The chain links TRBV7-6 to TRBJ2-2; 11 positions agree with TRBD2. The CDR3 is made up of 17 amino acids. Losses at the gene ends were 2 bases for V and 0 bases for J; bases not matched to a gene: 2. CDR1 is SGHVS, CDR2 FNYEAQ, per germline. CDR3 in amino acids: CASSLLAGGSNTGELFF. The CDR3 DNA is TGTGCCAGCAGCTTATTAGCGGGAGGGTCGAACACCGGGGAGCTGTTTTTT.

This rearrangement joins TRBV28 to TRBJ2-3, with 10 bases matching TRBD2. The CDR3 consists of 15 residues. V shed 10 bases and J 2 bases; nucleotides not matched to a gene: 9. Germline V gene sequence: CDR1 MDHEN, CDR2 SYDVKM. The CDR3 DNA reads as TGTGCCACCGGGACTAGCGCAATTAACACAGATACGCAGTATTTT. Translating it yields CATGTSAINTDTQYF. Together with reference TRBV28 and TRBJ2-3, the CDR3 gives the full variable domain: DVKVTQSSRYLVKRTGEKVFLECVQDMDHENMFWYRQDPGLGLRLIYFSYDVKMKEKGDIPEGYSVSREKKERFSLILESASTNQTSMYLCATGTSAINTDTQYFGPGTRLTVL.